One and the same sample provided the 10 T cell receptor beta chains below, sequenced in a study of response to subunit inactivated influenza vaccine. TCRdb re-called the RT-PCR reads with MiXCR, one entry per CDR3 protein. This sample has around 790,000 distinct CDR3 sequences, with roughly 20% found just once. The sample was PBMCs from blood, taken 4 to 6 days after vaccination. The origin of the receptors is a man in his fifties who received an inactivated influenza vaccine.

This chain connects TRBV28 to TRBJ2-1, with 11 bases that match TRBD1. The CDR3 length is 15 residues. V was pared by 9 bases and J by 0 bases, with 4 bases of the junction left unmatched. Germline V lookup: CDR1 MDHEN, CDR2 SYDVKM. As DNA, the CDR3 is TGTGCCAGTCGGACAGGGGGCATCTCCTACAATGAGCAGTTCTTC. This encodes CASRTGGISYNEQFF.

This clonotype was detected only a few times. The chain recombines TRBV7-9 with TRBJ2-1; D perhaps matches TRBD2 (7 bases). The V end lost 1 base, the J end lost 8 bases, and 15 bases lay between the germline ends. This CDR3 is 15 amino acids long. Germline CDR1 and CDR2: SEHNR and FQNEAQ (reference sequence). The CDR3 loop is CASSLGSAGADEQFF. CDR3 DNA: TGTGCCAGCAGCTTAGGATCGGCGGGGGCGGATGAGCAGTTCTTC.

This clonotype was observed many times. The V gene is TRBV10-3, the J gene TRBJ2-1, with D tentatively TRBD2 (5 bases). The V end was cut by 2 bases, the J end by 8 bases, with 13 bases between. CDR1 and CDR2 (germline): ENHRY, SYGVKD. This CDR3 comprises 14 residues. CDR3 in DNA: TGTGCCATCAGTGAGCCTTCAACTAGGTATGAGCAGTTCTTC. Translating gives CAISEPSTRYEQFF.

This clonotype appeared a few times. The chain links TRBV20-1 to TRBJ2-1; 9 nucleotides agree with TRBD1. The CDR3 spans 14 residues. V lost 5 bases and J lost 9; bases outside the gene matches: 11. Germline V gene data show CDR1 as DFQATT and CDR2 as SNEGSKA (reference sequence). Here the CDR3 reads CSAASDRGVVEQFF. The CDR3 DNA is TGCAGTGCTGCCTCGGACAGGGGTGTTGTTGAGCAGTTCTTC.

The J gene is TRBJ2-7, the V gene TRBV2, with a tentative D call TRBD2 (6 bases). The germline CDR1 and CDR2 sequences are SNHLY and FYNNEI. The CDR3 totals 14 residues. V lost 6 bases to trimming and J lost 4 bases, with 16 bases between them. DNA of the CDR3: TGTGCCAGCAGGGCGGGATCCCTCGGGTACGAGCAGTACTTC. Protein: CASRAGSLGYEQYF.

The rearrangement joins TRBV29-1 to TRBJ2-3; D may be TRBD1 (6 bases). This CDR3 is 14 amino acids long. Germline assignment: CDR1 SQVTM and CDR2 ANQGSEA. Deletions cut 4 bases from V and 4 bases from J, with 15 bases between. CDR3 DNA sequence: TGCAGCGTTGGCTCAGGGGCTAAAGCAGATACGCAGTATTTT. Its translation: CSVGSGAKADTQYF.

The chain has TRBV20-1 and TRBJ2-5; perhaps D is TRBD1 or TRBD2 (5 bases each). The germline CDR1 and CDR2 sequences are DFQATT and SNEGSKA (reference sequence). Trimming stripped 0 bases from V and 6 bases from J, with 8 bases between. The CDR3 has 12 amino acids. CDR3 DNA: TGCAGTGCTAGAGATAAGGGACAGACCCAGTACTTC. Amino acid sequence: CSARDKGQTQYF.

In this sample, this clonotype turned up many times. J is TRBJ2-7 and V is TRBV15; 7 nucleotides agree with TRBD1. This CDR3 contains 15 residues. The germline V gene has CDR1 LNHNV and CDR2 YYDKDF (reference sequence). The V gene end was trimmed by 0 bases and the J gene end by 4 bases; junction bases not matched to a gene: 6. The CDR3 DNA reads TGTGCCACCAGCAGAGATGGTGGGACAGCGTACGAGCAGTACTTC. This sequence encodes CATSRDGGTAYEQYF. The variable domain in full, with the rest retrieved from reference TRBV15 and TRBJ2-7, is DAMVIQNPRYQVTQFGKPVTLSCSQTLNHNVMYWYQQKSSQAPKLLFHYYDKDFNNEADTPDNFQSRRPNTSFCFLDIRSPGLGDTAMYLCATSRDGGTAYEQYFGPGTRLTVT.

This clonotype has a handful of counts. V and J are TRBV6-1 and TRBJ2-1; maybe TRBD2 (6 bases). Germline V gene data show CDR1 as MNHNS and CDR2 as SASEGT. V was pared by 2 bases and J by 3 bases, with 14 bases between. The CDR3 loop spans 16 amino acids. CDR3 sequence reads: CASSELASEYYNEQFF. The CDR3, as DNA: TGTGCCAGCAGTGAATTAGCTAGCGAATACTACAATGAGCAGTTCTTC.

This clonotype occurred many times. The V gene is TRBV12-3 or TRBV12-4, the J gene TRBJ2-2; no clear D gene. V lost 3 bases to trimming and J lost 3 bases, with 5 bases between them. The CDR3 loop spans 13 amino acids. The CDR3 nucleotides read TGTGCCAGCAGTTTTGGGTACACCGGGGAGCTGTTTTTT. Protein: CASSFGYTGELFF.